The present T cell receptor beta chain was sequenced within a study of T cells in localized non-small cell lung cancer. The CDR3 is 15 amino acids. Germline CDR1 reads MGHRA; CDR2 reads YSYEKL. Trimming took 0 bases from V and 8 from J, leaving 16 bases between them. TCRdb's copy holds only in-frame clones and misses some; the assay was immunoSEQ multiplex PCR. The sample includes tens of thousands of clones, about 86% of them seen just once. Study-wide findings and caveats: Uninvolved nearby lung showed the greatest T cell clonality, exceeding that found in tumor.

Details on this clone: What it recognizes is unknown.

Sequenced material: peripheral blood, taken before any cancer treatment. The genes are TRBV4-1 and TRBJ1-2; D is uncertain. This clonotype originated in a man between 40 and 70 years old with stage I lung adenocarcinoma. The CDR3 DNA follows: TGCGCCAGCAGCCAAGAGGCCGGAGATCCTAGAGGCTACACCTTC. Protein sequence: CASSQEAGDPRGYTF.